This T cell receptor beta chain was obtained from a study of blood T cell repertoires in COVID-19. Study-level background: The cDNA or gDNA used as material had been derived from T cells, B-cell-depleted T cells, or PBMCs.

The V gene's germline CDR1 is SGHKS and CDR2 YYEKEE (reference sequence). The CDR3 is 13 amino acids. V was clipped by 1 base and J by 3 bases; unmatched bases: 0. In the authors' methods: The authors estimated nucleated cell counts from reference gene primer amplification. The method was immunoSEQ multiplex PCR; TCRdb's version includes in-frame clones alone and lacks a portion of them. For V, J and clone size, that table is used; D and trimming come from the DNA. The profile shows under 200,000 clones, around 82% of them singletons. Participants came from roughly 24 US areas, aged roughly 18 to 95 years. Cohort assignment relied on participant-reported clinical history.

The chain combines TRBV5-5 with TRBJ1-1, with TRBD1 identical over 7 bases. Sequenced: PBMCs or T cells enriched from blood (not recorded which). The receptor comes from a woman between 45 and 65 years old in a cohort exposed to, infected with or recovered from COVID-19 (not recorded which). The CDR3 reads CASSLTGDTEAFF. In nucleotides, the CDR3 is TGTGCCAGCAGCTTGACAGGGGACACTGAAGCTTTCTTT.